These 10 T cell receptor beta chains were all obtained from the same sample, sequenced in a study of T cell responses to AZD1222 COVID-19 vaccine. Data came from immunoSEQ multiplex PCR; TCRdb stores just in-frame clones and leaves some out. The table has 200,000 or so clones, 85% to 95% seen once; the top ten hold over 0.95%. The source was peripheral blood, collected on day 0 of MenACWY control vaccination. All receptors derive from an adult in good health.

The V and J genes are TRBV6-5 and TRBJ1-1; the match to TRBD1 covers 9 bases. V lost 0 bases, J lost 0 bases, and 2 bases stayed unmatched. This CDR3 has 16 residues. Germline assignment: CDR1 MNHEY and CDR2 SVGAGI. CDR3 protein: CASSYSRTGVNTEAFF. Here the CDR3 DNA reads TGTGCCAGCAGTTACTCCCGGACAGGGGTGAACACTGAAGCTTTCTTT.

The V call is TRBV4-2, the J call TRBJ1-1; a weak D match, TRBD1 (5 bases). The CDR3 has 16 residues. V gave up 0 bases and J gave up 0 bases, with 11 bases separating them. Germline-derived CDR1 and CDR2 are LGHNA and YNFKEQ. The CDR3 loop reads CASSQDPGRMNTEAFF. CDR3 nucleotides: TGTGCCAGCAGCCAAGATCCGGGACGGATGAACACTGAAGCTTTCTTT.

The V call is TRBV29-1, the J call TRBJ1-2; 7 nucleotides match TRBD1. The CDR3 sequence is 11 residues long. In germline, CDR1 is SQVTM, CDR2 ANQGSEA. In nucleotides, the CDR3 is TGCAGTGGACAGGATGTCTATGGCTACACCTTC. Amino acids: CSGQDVYGYTF.

V gene TRBV5-4 combines with J gene TRBJ2-2, with 8 nucleotides matching TRBD2. The CDR3 extends over 16 amino acids. Germline CDR1 and CDR2: SGHNT and YYREEE (reference sequence). After removal of 4 bases from V and 2 bases from J, the junction contained 7 bases not matched to a gene. The CDR3 loop is CASSIGLAVNTGELFF. The CDR3 DNA is TGTGCCAGCAGCATAGGACTAGCCGTAAACACCGGGGAGCTGTTTTTT.

The chain is built from TRBV6-4 and TRBJ1-1; 7 nucleotides match TRBD1. The CDR3 loop spans 14 amino acids. V shed 8 bases, J shed 5 bases, and the junction held 11 bases outside the gene matches. Germline V CDR1 and CDR2: MRHNA, SNTAGT. The CDR3 DNA reads as TGTGCCAGCTCTCAAGGGGGCCCTTCGACTGAAGCTTTCTTT. Translation: CASSQGGPSTEAFF.

This sequence joins TRBV6-5 and TRBJ1-3, with unresolved D. CDR3 length: 14 amino acids. Germline V gene data show CDR1 as MNHEY and CDR2 as SVGAGI. Trimming took 5 bases from V and 0 from J, leaving 8 bases between them. The DNA for the CDR3 is TGTGCCAGCAGTCGTGCGATCTCTGGAAACACCATATATTTT. Protein product: CASSRAISGNTIYF.

The rearrangement uses TRBV20-1 and TRBJ2-7; the match to TRBD2 covers 7 bases. The CDR3 covers 12 residues. Germline V gene data show CDR1 as DFQATT and CDR2 as SNEGSKA (reference sequence). J lost 4 bases, V lost 5 bases, and 5 bases had no gene match. The CDR3: CSARASGYEQYF. Here the CDR3 DNA reads TGCAGTGCTCGTGCTAGCGGTTACGAGCAGTACTTC.

The chain is built from TRBV30 and TRBJ1-6, with D possibly being TRBD1 (5 bases). In germline, CDR1 is GTSNPN, CDR2 SVGIG (reference sequence). The CDR3 spans 16 residues. V lost 4 bases and J 2 bases, leaving 15 bases between the germline ends. CDR3 amino acids: CAWNRQRTTYNSPLHF. CDR3 nucleotide sequence: TGTGCCTGGAATCGACAGCGAACCACCTATAATTCACCCCTCCACTTT. Complete variable domain (other parts from reference TRBV30 and TRBJ1-6): SQTIHQWPATLVQPVGSPLSLECTVEGTSNPNLYWYRQAAGRGLQLLFYSVGIGQISSEVPQNLSASRPQDRQFILSSKKLLLSDSGFYLCAWNRQRTTYNSPLHFGNGTRLTVT.

The chain employs TRBV12-3 or TRBV12-4 and TRBJ2-4; D remains ambiguous. V was shortened by 3 bases and J by 6 bases, with 6 bases between the two germline ends. The CDR3 is made up of 12 amino acids. CDR3 in DNA: TGTGCCAGCAGTTTTAGTAGAAACATTCAGTACTTC. This encodes CASSFSRNIQYF.

This clone was seen a few times. The chain employs TRBV7-9 and TRBJ1-2; perhaps TRBD1 as D (5 bases). Between the trimmed V and J ends, which lost 0 bases and 0 bases, there was a span of 8 bases. Germline CDR1 reads SEHNR; CDR2 reads FQNEAQ (reference sequence). CDR3 length: 15 amino acids. CDR3 sequence reads: CASSLAGTANYGYTF. The CDR3 DNA reads TGTGCCAGCAGCTTAGCGGGGACGGCTAACTATGGCTACACCTTC.